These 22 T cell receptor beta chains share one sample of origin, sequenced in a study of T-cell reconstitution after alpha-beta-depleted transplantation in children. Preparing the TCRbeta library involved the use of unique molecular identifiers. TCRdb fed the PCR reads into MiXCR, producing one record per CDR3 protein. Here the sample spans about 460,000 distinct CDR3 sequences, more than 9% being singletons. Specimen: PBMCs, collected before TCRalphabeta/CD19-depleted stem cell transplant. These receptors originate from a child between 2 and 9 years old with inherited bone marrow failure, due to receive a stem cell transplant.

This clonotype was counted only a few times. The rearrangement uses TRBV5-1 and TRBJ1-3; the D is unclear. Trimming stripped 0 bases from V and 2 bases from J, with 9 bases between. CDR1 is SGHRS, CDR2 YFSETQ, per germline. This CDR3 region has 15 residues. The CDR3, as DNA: TGCGCCAGCAGCTTGGGGGCGGCGGCTGGAAACACCATATATTTT. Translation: CASSLGAAAGNTIYF.

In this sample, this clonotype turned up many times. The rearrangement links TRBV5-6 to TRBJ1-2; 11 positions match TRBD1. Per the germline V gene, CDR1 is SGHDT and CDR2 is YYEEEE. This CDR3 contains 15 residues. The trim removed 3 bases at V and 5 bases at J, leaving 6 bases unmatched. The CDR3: CASSSGQGAWYGYTF. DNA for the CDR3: TGTGCCAGCAGCTCCGGACAGGGGGCTTGGTATGGCTACACCTTC.

CDR3 loop: CASSESLPYEQYF. The CDR3 bases are TGCGCCAGCAGTGAGTCGCTTCCCTACGAGCAGTACTTC. The rearrangement uses TRBV10-2 and TRBJ2-7; D is uncertain. The germline CDR1 and CDR2 sequences are WSHSY and SAAADI. The CDR3 totals 13 residues. The V end lost 0 bases, the J end lost 2 bases, and 5 bases lay between the germline ends.

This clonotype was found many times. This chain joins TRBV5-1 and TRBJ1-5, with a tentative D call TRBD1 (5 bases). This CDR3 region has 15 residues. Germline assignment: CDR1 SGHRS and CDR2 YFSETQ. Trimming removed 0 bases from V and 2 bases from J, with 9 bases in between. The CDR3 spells CASSLAGLGNQPQHF. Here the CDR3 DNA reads TGCGCCAGCAGCTTGGCAGGGTTGGGCAATCAGCCCCAGCATTTT.

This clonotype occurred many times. The CDR3 here is CASRHRDGPRDTQYF. CDR3 bases: TGTGCCAGCAGACACCGGGACGGTCCACGGGATACGCAGTATTTT. The chain recombines TRBV5-4 with TRBJ2-3; the D gene could be TRBD1 or TRBD2 (5 bases each). Germline V lookup: CDR1 SGHNT, CDR2 YYREEE (reference sequence). This CDR3 contains 15 residues. V lost 5 bases to trimming and J lost 6 bases, with 19 bases between them.

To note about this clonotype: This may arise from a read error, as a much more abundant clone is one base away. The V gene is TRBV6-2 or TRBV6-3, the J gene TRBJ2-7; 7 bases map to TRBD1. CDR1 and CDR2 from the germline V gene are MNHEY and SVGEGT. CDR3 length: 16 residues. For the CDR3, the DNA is TGTGCCAGCGGTTACTCGAGAGGGGGCCATAGGTACGAGCAGTACTTC. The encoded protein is CASGYSRGGHRYEQYF.

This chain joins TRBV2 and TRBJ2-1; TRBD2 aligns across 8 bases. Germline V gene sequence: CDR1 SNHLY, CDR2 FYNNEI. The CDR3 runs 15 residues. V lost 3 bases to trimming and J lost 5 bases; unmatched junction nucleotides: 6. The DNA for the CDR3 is TGTGCCAGCAGTGATGGGACTAGGTCCGACAATGAGCAGTTCTTC. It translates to CASSDGTRSDNEQFF.

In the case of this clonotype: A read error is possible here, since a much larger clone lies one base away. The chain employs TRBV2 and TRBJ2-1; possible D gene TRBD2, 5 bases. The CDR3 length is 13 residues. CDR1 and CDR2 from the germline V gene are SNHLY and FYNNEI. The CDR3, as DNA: TGTGCCAGCAGTGGGCGGGTCTACAATGGGCAGTTCTTC. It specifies CASSGRVYNGQFF.

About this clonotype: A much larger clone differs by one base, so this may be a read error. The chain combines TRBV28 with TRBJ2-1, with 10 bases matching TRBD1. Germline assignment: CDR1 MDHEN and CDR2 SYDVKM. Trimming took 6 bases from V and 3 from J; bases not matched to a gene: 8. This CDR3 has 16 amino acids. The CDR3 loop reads CASSAGQGVLYNEQFF. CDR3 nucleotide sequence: TGTGCCAGCAGCGCCGGACAGGGGGTGCTCTACAATGAGCAGTTCTTC.

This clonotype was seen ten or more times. CDR3 in amino acids: CASNQGVSYNSPLHF. CDR3 DNA: TGTGCCAGCAACCAAGGGGTATCCTATAATTCACCCCTCCACTTT. The rearrangement joins TRBV6-1 to TRBJ1-6; weak D call: TRBD1 (5 bases). CDR1 is MNHNS and CDR2 is SASEGT in the germline V gene. Deletions cut 7 bases from V and 1 base from J, with 11 bases between. The CDR3 contains 15 residues.

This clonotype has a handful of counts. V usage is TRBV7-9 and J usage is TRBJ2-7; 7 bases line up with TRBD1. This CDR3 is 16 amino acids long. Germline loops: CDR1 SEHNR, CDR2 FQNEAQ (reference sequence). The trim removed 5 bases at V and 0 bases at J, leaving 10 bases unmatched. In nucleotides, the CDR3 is TGTGCCAGCAGCGAACTATCGGGACAGACCTCCTACGAGCAGTACTTC. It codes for CASSELSGQTSYEQYF.

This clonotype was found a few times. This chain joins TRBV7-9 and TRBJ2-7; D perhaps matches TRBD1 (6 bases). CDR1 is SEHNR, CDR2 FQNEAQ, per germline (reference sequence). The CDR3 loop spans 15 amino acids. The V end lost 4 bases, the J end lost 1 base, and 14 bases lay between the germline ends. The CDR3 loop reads CASSSLQGWSYEQYF. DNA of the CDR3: TGTGCCAGCAGCTCCTTACAGGGTTGGTCCTACGAGCAGTACTTC.

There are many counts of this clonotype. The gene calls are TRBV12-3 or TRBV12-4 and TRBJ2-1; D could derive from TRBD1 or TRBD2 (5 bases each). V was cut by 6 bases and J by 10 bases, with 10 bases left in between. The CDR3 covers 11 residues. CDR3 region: CASSPWGEQFF. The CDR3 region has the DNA TGTGCCAGCAGCCCTTGGGGGGAGCAGTTCTTC.

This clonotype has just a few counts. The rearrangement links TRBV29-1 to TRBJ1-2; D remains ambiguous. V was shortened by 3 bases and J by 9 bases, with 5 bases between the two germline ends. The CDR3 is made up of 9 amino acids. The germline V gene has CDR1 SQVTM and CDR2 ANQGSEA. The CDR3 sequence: CSVDRRYTF. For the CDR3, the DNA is TGCAGCGTTGATCGACGCTACACCTTC.

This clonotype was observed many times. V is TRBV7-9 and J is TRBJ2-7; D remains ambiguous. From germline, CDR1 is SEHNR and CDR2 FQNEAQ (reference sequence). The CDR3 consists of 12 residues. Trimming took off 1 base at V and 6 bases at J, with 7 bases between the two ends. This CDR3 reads CASSLESPEQYF. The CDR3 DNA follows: TGTGCCAGCAGCTTAGAGTCACCCGAGCAGTACTTC.

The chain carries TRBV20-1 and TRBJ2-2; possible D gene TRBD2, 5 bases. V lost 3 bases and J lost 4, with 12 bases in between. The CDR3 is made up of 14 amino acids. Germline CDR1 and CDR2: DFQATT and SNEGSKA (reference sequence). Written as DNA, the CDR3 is TGCAGTGCTAGTACGGGCGAGGGCACCGGGGAGCTGTTTTTT. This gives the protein CSASTGEGTGELFF.

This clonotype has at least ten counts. As DNA, the CDR3 is TGTGCCATCGCAAAGACCCCTCAGGAAAATGAAAAACTGTTTTTT. Translated, it gives CAIAKTPQENEKLFF. The V and J genes are TRBV10-3 and TRBJ1-4; D call uncertain. Trimming left V 8 bases short and J 5 bases short, with 18 bases between. The CDR3 is made up of 15 amino acids. Germline-derived CDR1 and CDR2 are ENHRY and SYGVKD.

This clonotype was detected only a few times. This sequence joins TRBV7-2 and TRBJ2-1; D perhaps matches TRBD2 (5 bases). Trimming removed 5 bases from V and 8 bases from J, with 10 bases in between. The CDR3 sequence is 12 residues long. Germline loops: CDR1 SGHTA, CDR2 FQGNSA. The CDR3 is CASSILGHEQFF. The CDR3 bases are TGTGCCAGCAGCATACTAGGGCATGAGCAGTTCTTC.

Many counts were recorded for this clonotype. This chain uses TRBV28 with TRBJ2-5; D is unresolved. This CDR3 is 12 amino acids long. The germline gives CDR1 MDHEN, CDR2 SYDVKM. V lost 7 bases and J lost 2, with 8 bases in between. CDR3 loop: CASNQMQETQYF. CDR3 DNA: TGTGCCAGCAACCAGATGCAAGAGACCCAGTACTTC.

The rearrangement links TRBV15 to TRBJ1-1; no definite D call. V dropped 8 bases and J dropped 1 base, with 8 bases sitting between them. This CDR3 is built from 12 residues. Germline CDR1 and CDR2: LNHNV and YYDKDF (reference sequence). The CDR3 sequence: CATRQANTEAFF. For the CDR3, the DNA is TGTGCCACCCGGCAGGCGAACACTGAAGCTTTCTTT. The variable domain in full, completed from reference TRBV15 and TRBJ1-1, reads DAMVIQNPRYQVTQFGKPVTLSCSQTLNHNVMYWYQQKSSQAPKLLFHYYDKDFNNEADTPDNFQSRRPNTSFCFLDIRSPGLGDTAMYLCATRQANTEAFFGQGTRLTVV.

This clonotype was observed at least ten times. Here the CDR3 reads CASSLFSPTDPGPDTQYF. The CDR3 region has the DNA TGTGCCAGCAGTTTGTTCTCCCCTACGGACCCTGGGCCAGATACGCAGTATTTT. The rearrangement links TRBV28 to TRBJ2-3; D unresolved. Germline V gene sequence: CDR1 MDHEN, CDR2 SYDVKM. The V and J ends lost 3 bases and 4 bases respectively, with 23 bases between them. This CDR3 has 18 amino acids.

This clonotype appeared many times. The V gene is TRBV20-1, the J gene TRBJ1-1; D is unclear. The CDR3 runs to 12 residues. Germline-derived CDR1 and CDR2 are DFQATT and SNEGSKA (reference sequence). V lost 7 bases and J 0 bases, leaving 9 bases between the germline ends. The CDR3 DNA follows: TGCAGTGTTTTCAGCATGAACACTGAAGCTTTCTTT. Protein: CSVFSMNTEAFF.